Given below is one T cell receptor beta chain in context. This entry comes from a study of technical replicates of blood from several donors. The germline gives CDR1 LNHNV, CDR2 YYDKDF (reference sequence). This CDR3 spans 16 amino acids. V shed 2 bases, J shed 7 bases, and the junction held 12 bases outside the gene matches. Here immunoSEQ multiplex PCR was the method, and the copy in TCRdb shows in-frame clones only, minus some. This table has 60,000 to 65,000 clones, 90% to 95% appearing once. This TCR came from a human donor in good health. Some clones in this sample may be carry-over from other donors' samples. The chain employs TRBV15 and TRBJ1-1; 8 bases line up with TRBD1. Sequences were obtained from PBMCs. The CDR3 DNA reads TGTGCCACCAGCAGAAACCCGGACAGGGTTGGAAGTGAAGCTTTCTTT. Translation gives CATSRNPDRVGSEAFF.